This T cell receptor beta chain was captured by sequencing in a study of T cell responses to AZD1222 COVID-19 vaccine. Broader study findings: Repertoire sampling was restricted to post-peak T cell response timepoints. Clonal diversity may have been underestimated, and the donors were mostly white British, with more females than males.

Here immunoSEQ multiplex PCR was the method, and the copy in TCRdb shows in-frame clones only, minus some. The sample lists approximately 130,000 clones, roughly nine tenths seen once, with 5% to 6% in the top ten. The germline CDR1 and CDR2 sequences are MNHEY and SVGAGI. Trimming removed 8 bases at V and 6 bases at J, with 10 bases between. The length of the CDR3 is 12 residues. On this clone: What it binds is not known.

The sequencing used peripheral blood, collected on day 0 of AZD1222 vaccination. The chain joins TRBV6-5 to TRBJ2-2; unclear D gene. This clonotype was sampled from an adult in good health. CDR3 in DNA: TGTGCCAGCTACTGGAATGCCGGGGAGCTGTTTTTT. It yields the protein CASYWNAGELFF.